This T cell receptor (beta chain) was sequenced for a study of blood T cell repertoires in COVID-19 (TCRdb year 2020). As for the study more broadly: The collaborator samples originated in the United States, Italy and Spain and spanned the acute and convalescent phases of COVID-19. HLA class I and class II types, where available, came from metadata supplied by the sample provider rather than from assay-based typing. Samples came from the ongoing ImmuneRACE study (first 160 participants) plus 1,254 subjects from 6 global collaborators. Nearly every sample came with metadata listing a de-identified subject ID, COVID-19 status, age in years and sex. The material from the prospective study consisted of cDNA or gDNA derived from T cells, B-cell-depleted T cells, or PBMCs. Deeply sampled blood TCRbeta repertoires from subjects exposed to, actively infected with, or recovered from COVID-19 were included in the dataset. The repertoires were released in a freely available public database intended as a resource for research on the immune response to SARS-CoV-2. On the study overall, not on this receptor specifically: The amount of clinical and demographic metadata varied by source and participant and was provided uncurated.

Whole blood was collected in K2EDTA tubes by collaborating institutions according to the institutions' own protocols. For TCRbeta analysis, collaborator samples were shipped as frozen whole blood, as isolated PBMCs, or as DNA extracted from either sample type. The CDR3 contains 18 residues, cysteine and phenylalanine counted. The kept DNA is CDR3 alone, 54 bases in frame from the first base. Taken from the germline V gene, the CDR1 and CDR2 loops are SGHDT and YYEEEE. The germline V and J ends show losses of 4 bases and 5 bases respectively, and no gene match explains 19 bases of the junction. TCRbeta CDR3 regions were amplified from genomic DNA by means of the immunoSEQ Assay, a bias-controlled multiplex PCR. Per the authors' processing: Nucleated cell counts per sample were estimated from amplification of reference gene primers within the assay. To quantify the absolute abundance of each unique TCRbeta CDR3 rearrangement, sequence reads were collapsed and filtered. For each sample, productive Simpson clonality was calculated by taking the square root of Simpson's diversity index across productive rearrangements. The source is immuneACCESS, and TCRdb retained only in-frame sequences with V and J called. Part of the clones is not carried over; for the studies checked, unresolved V genes explain less than half of this, and the remainder is unexplained. V and J calls and clone size come straight from that table; D and trimming were deduced from the DNA. The sample table holds under 90,000 clones, of which 60% to 80% were seen once. Over 9.5% of the sample is held by the ten biggest clonotypes.

Regarding this clone: It lacks a known antigen. No base qualities exist here, and no much larger clone lies one base off it.

Recombination connected TRBV5-6 to TRBJ2-5, with 8 bases matching TRBD2. Sample: peripheral blood. The origin of this receptor is a human donor in a cohort sampled during active COVID-19. The nucleotide sequence reads TGTGCCAGCAGCATCTCCAAAAGGGAGCGGGGGACGCGGGAGACCCAGTACTTC. This gives the protein CASSISKRERGTRETQYF.